The next 2 T cell receptor beta chains were all read from a single sample in a study of cytomegalovirus exposure and HLA in healthy donors. The PCR was carried out with 60 Vbeta primers and 13 Jbeta primers. TCRdb keeps only in-frame clones here, not all; method: immunoSEQ multiplex PCR. The sample includes roughly 180,000 clones, 76% of them seen just once. Sample: PBMCs. The receptors shown here come from a female donor in good health and CMV-seronegative.

This chain uses TRBV6-5 with TRBJ2-2; 13 nucleotides match TRBD2. The V gene's germline CDR1 is MNHEY and CDR2 SVGAGI. This CDR3 comprises 15 residues. The junction had 9 bases not matched to a gene; V was cut back by 10 bases and J by 7 bases. The CDR3 coding sequence is TGTGCCAACCCGACTAGCGGGGGGTTCGACGGGGAGCTGTTTTTT. It yields the protein CANPTSGGFDGELFF.

This chain links TRBV6-5 with TRBJ1-1, with a possible D match to TRBD1 (5 bases). CDR3 length: 13 residues. Deletions cut 2 bases from V and 1 base from J, with 5 bases between. Per the germline V gene, CDR1 is MNHEY and CDR2 is SVGAGI. The CDR3 loop is CASSYQGNTEAFF. The DNA of the CDR3 is TGTGCCAGCAGTTACCAGGGGAACACTGAAGCTTTCTTT.